This T cell receptor (beta chain) was profiled in a study of blood T cell repertoires in COVID-19. Study-wide background: Acute and convalescent COVID-19 samples came from the United States, Italy and Spain. Sources were T cells, B-cell-depleted T cells, or PBMCs; the material itself was cDNA or gDNA.

Germline V gene lookup returns CDR1 LNHDA and CDR2 SQIVND (reference sequence). Germline trimming cut 5 bases from V and 3 bases from J; bases unmatched to any gene: 3. The CDR3 runs 14 residues. Seattle patients were enrolled during active infection and followed longitudinally. As handled by the study authors: Estimates of nucleated cell counts were drawn from the amplification of reference gene primers. Some clones are missing from TCRdb's copy, which holds only in-frame ones; the method was immunoSEQ multiplex PCR. V and J calls and clone size are given by that table; D and trimming were obtained from the DNA. The sample contains 99,000 or so clones, just over 85% of which appear only once. This clone was seen only a few times.

This receptor was identified in a man aged 50 to 60 with COVID-19, enrolled during active disease. The sequenced sample consisted of peripheral blood. V is TRBV19 and J is TRBJ2-2; 7 bases align to TRBD1. The CDR3 loop is CASSEGQHTGELFF. The CDR3 DNA sequence: TGTGCCAGTAGTGAGGGACAGCACACCGGGGAGCTGTTTTTT.